Reported below is one TCR beta chain. Produced via immunoSEQ multiplex PCR; TCRdb's table is partial and in-frame only. The sample contains about 580,000 clones, nearly 98% of which appear only once. Naive CD8 cells were CD45RO-negative, positively selected for CCR7, excluding terminally differentiated effector memory CD45RA+ cells. In germline, CDR1 is SEHNR, CDR2 FQNEAQ (reference sequence). The junction had 6 bases not matched to a gene; V was cut back by 5 bases and J by 0 bases. CDR3 length: 15 amino acids. These data are taken from a study of shared clonotypes between healthy human individuals. The sample taken for sequencing was naive CD8+ T cells sorted from blood. The chain joins TRBV7-9 to TRBJ1-1; 7 positions agree with TRBD1. This sequence originates from a man younger than 45 in good health. CDR3 sequence reads: CASSILTGLNTEAFF. The CDR3 region has the DNA TGTGCCAGCAGCATACTGACAGGGCTGAACACTGAAGCTTTCTTT.